This T cell receptor (beta chain) was found in a study of tumor-infiltrating lymphocytes in primary liver carcinoma. General study findings and limits: A significantly higher top-250-clone fraction was recorded for tumors than for blood (p = 0.039).

The germline CDR1 and CDR2 sequences are SQVTM and ANQGSEA. This CDR3 contains 13 residues. The trim removed 7 bases at V and 5 bases at J, leaving 7 bases unmatched. Total RNA amounting to 500 ng was the source from which TCR beta cDNA was made with a constant-region primer. Slightly modified ARM-PCR with three nested multiplex PCR rounds yielded TCR beta libraries. The first two PCR rounds used TRBV1-TRBV30 primers with a Cbeta primer, around 10 cycles each. TCRdb passed the multiplex PCR reads through MiXCR, listing each CDR3 protein once. The sample yields approximately 310,000 distinct CDR3 sequences, approximately 60% seen once. Germline DNA was also extracted, and blood RNA was taken from unsorted whole blood. Treatment-naive at the time, the patients had chronic HBV infection. On this clonotype: Antigen: not known. A much larger clone is a single base away; this may be a read error.

Sequencing was performed on peripheral blood. J is TRBJ2-2 and V is TRBV29-1; 7 nucleotides align to TRBD1. The sequence derives from a man in his forties with primary liver carcinoma and hepatitis B virus infection. The CDR3 DNA reads TGCAGCGCTACGGGACAGAAGACCGGGGAGCTGTTTTTT. Amino acid sequence: CSATGQKTGELFF.